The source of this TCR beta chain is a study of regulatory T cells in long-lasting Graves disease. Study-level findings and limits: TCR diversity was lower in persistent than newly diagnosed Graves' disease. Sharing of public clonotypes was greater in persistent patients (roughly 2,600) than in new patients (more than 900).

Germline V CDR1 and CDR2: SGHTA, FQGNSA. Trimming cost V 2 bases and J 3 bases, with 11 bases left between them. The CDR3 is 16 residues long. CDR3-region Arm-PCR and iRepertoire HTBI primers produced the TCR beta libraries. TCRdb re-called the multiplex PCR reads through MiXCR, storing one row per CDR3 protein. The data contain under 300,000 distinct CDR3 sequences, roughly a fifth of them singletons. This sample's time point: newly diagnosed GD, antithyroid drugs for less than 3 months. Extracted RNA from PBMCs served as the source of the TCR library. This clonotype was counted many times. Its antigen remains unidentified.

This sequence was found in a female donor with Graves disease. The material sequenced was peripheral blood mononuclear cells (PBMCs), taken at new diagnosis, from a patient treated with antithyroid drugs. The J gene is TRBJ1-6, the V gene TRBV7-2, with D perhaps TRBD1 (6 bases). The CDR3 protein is CASSLSLTGYNSPLHF. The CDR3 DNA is TGTGCCAGCAGCTTATCCCTGACAGGCTATAATTCACCCCTCCACTTT.